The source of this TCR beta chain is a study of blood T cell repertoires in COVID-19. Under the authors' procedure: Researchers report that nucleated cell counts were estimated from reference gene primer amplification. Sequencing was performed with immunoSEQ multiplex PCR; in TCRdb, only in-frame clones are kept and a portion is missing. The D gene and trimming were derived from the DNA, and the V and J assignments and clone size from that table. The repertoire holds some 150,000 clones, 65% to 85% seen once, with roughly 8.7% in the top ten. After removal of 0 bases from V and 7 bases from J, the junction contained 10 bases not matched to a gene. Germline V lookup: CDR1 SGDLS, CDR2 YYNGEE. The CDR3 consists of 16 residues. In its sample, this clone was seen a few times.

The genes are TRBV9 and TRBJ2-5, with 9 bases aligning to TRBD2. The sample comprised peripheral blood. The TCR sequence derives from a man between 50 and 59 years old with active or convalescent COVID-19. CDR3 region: CASSVVEAGGPGTQYF. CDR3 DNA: TGTGCCAGCAGCGTAGTTGAGGCGGGAGGGCCGGGGACCCAGTACTTC.